This T cell receptor beta chain was observed in a study of cytomegalovirus exposure and HLA in healthy donors (dated by TCRdb to between 2016 and 2019). For the study in its entirety: In an earlier analysis of under 750 of the donors, about 270 Gb of sequence data and 117 million unique TCR beta sequences from 150 million to 200 million T cells were reported. Roughly 320 gigabases of sequencing data and 70 million to 100 million unique TCR sequences made up an early release that covered approximately 650 HLA-typed donors. Of the 300 to 450 genotyped donors, approximately 83% fell in the genetic ancestry cluster associated with self-reported Caucasian donors. The aim of the study was to test whether cataloging public T cell receptors could identify signatures of past pathogen exposure. The T cell repertoires of 666 subjects were profiled by immunosequencing and related to cytomegalovirus serostatus. In addition to the first cohort of 666 subjects, a separate validation cohort of 130 or so different subjects was used. To predict cytomegalovirus infection status, the study combined high-throughput TCR immunosequencing, statistical association of individual TCRs with disease status, and machine learning. To study patterns of TCR occurrence, a later analysis re-analyzed previously published TCR beta repertoires from more than 550 donors and added high-resolution HLA genotyping. In the later analysis, no new phenotypic data were used to find candidate immune exposures; instead, reliance was placed on TCR beta sequences and their occurrence across donors. An earlier analysis of 587 of the donors used high-throughput TCR beta sequencing to judge whether each TCR beta V gene segment behaved as functional or pseudogenic. Donor age, sex, ethnicity and CMV serostatus were compiled alongside the repertoire data. A later genetic analysis took genome-wide SNP genotypes for about 55% of the 666 donors and used that subset as a discovery cohort. All discovery cohort repertoires had been generated on a single sequencing platform. Both class I and class II loci were covered by HLA typing, at four-digit resolution. The number of donors typed differed by locus, with roughly 629-640 for A, B, C, DRB1 and DQB1, more than 500 for DQA1, about 610 for DPA1, and 472 for DPB1. Roughly 5 DR-DQ haplotypes were handled as single units for association and clustering, since linkage in the cohort was strong. On average, roughly 240,000 unique TCR beta nucleotide sequences were sequenced per donor among more than 350 genotyped donors of the cohort, with roughly 18% of those sequences being non-productive. The full study reports these points: V-gene and J-gene trimming of TCR beta chains was associated with a missense DCLRE1C variant in a later genetic analysis, and the association was replicated in an independent cohort. Several of the top co-occurrence clusters appeared to be linked to parvovirus B19, influenza, CMV and Epstein-Barr virus, according to a later analysis. A cluster of highly shared sequence variants was judged likely to represent a technical artifact of the sequencing pipeline. Correlated functional status among segregating V segments might reflect linkage disequilibrium, but an unknown experimental factor could not be ruled out. Roughly uniform sequencing depth across donors was assumed in presence/absence analyses, although this assumption may not hold. It was suggested by the authors that the approach could potentially be generalized to other disease states and immunological phenotypes. In both the original and validation cohorts, the classifier was reported to diagnose cytomegalovirus status with high specificity and sensitivity. A later analysis found that TCR association rates varied across HLA loci, with DRB1 alleles showing the most associated TCRs and HLA-C alleles the fewest. A later analysis associated 15,000 to 20,000 TCR beta sequences with specific HLA alleles at a false discovery rate of 0.05. Because HLA typing was unavailable for some donors at each locus, only the typed subset was used in association tests. While some public TCRs were present in many individuals, most TCR sequences turned up only very rarely across donors. A further reported finding was that TCR beta sequences accurately predicted the HLA-A and HLA-B alleles for most subjects in the first cohort. CMV serostatus was the only immune exposure information available for the cohort. This cohort had only TCR beta chains sequenced, and the lack of alpha or paired-chain data limited which features could be detected. In a later analysis, most CMV-associated TCR beta chains were found to appear HLA-restricted, with HLA associations seemingly driven largely by CMV exposure. The study listed 150 to 200 TCR beta chains as associated with cytomegalovirus. In a later analysis, HLA-associated TCR beta chains showed more clonal expansion and lower generation probabilities than non-associated chains that were equally common. In vitro tests confirmed that a few of the cytomegalovirus-associated TCR beta chains recognize cytomegalovirus antigens. A later genetic analysis reported fewer N-insertions in productive TCRs among donors in an Asian-associated ancestry cluster than the roughly 700-donor mean. In an earlier analysis of approximately 590 of the donors, most TCR beta V segments appeared in productive rearrangements about 87% or about 30% of the time, broadly matching IMGT annotations. When HLA alleles, especially DR and DQ, strongly co-occurred, attributing TCR associations to individual alleles was difficult. Some IMGT-functional V segments, including TRBV6-2 and TRBV6-3, could not be distinguished by the 87-base-pair reads and were therefore excluded. Some 15 rarely observed V segments, including chromosome 9 orphons, were excluded from the earlier analysis of some 590 of the donors because counts were too low.

As to this clone: Its antigen is unknown. No much larger clone exists at a distance of one base, and base qualities are not known.

In total, about 650 healthy bone marrow donors made up the cohort. All cohort members were sampled while nominally healthy, although unrecorded immune exposures were likely present. The donor tested CMV seronegative and was one of the 352 seronegative cohort members. Each donor provided a peripheral blood sample, and peripheral blood mononuclear cells were used for TCR beta sequencing. The Qiagen DNeasy Blood Extraction Kit was used to extract genomic DNA from the blood cell samples. V loses 0 bases of germline sequence and J loses 7 bases, and the interval between the two ends is 9 bases. CDR1 is given as GTSNPN and CDR2 as SVGIG, both from the germline V gene (reference sequence). Reading from cysteine to phenylalanine, the CDR3 counts 12 amino acids. Here the CDR3 DNA is all that survives: 36 bases in frame from base 1. Library construction relied on the immunoSEQ multiplex PCR assay. For the multiplex PCR, a mixture combining 60 forward primers for TCR Vbeta segments and 13 reverse primers for TCR Jbeta segments was used. Amplification of the CDR3 region of rearranged TCR beta genes was performed with a multiplex PCR assay on genomic DNA. Amplified TCR beta libraries were sequenced as 87-base-pair reads on the Illumina HiSeq System. The authors processed their data as follows. In a later analysis, roughly 80 million unique TCR beta chains were counted across the roughly 610 repertoires, and some 10 million of these chains were shared by at least two donors. Raw reads were error-corrected and collapsed into unique sequences by a nearest-neighbor algorithm in which closely related sequences were merged to remove PCR and sequencing errors. V, D and J gene segments were assigned by aligning CDR3 sequences to IMGT reference sequences. For a sequence to be retained, a match of at least six nucleotides was required to both a V gene segment and a J gene segment. A rearrangement counted as productive if the CDR3 had no stop codons and remained in frame with V and J, and every other rearrangement counted as non-productive. Following IMGT convention, CDR3 was defined as the stretch from the second conserved V-encoded cysteine to the conserved J-encoded phenylalanine. In an earlier analysis of approximately 590 of the donors, sequences lacking an unambiguous match to a single V gene segment were excluded. An earlier analysis of around 600 of the donors classified V segments as functional when productive rearrangements were above 56.7% and as segregating when the standard deviation between donors was above 5%. A statistical classification framework was built to diagnose cytomegalovirus status from the catalog of TCR beta chain sequences. V and J gene assignment, in a later analysis, came from comparing TCR nucleotide sequences with IMGT/GENE-DB human TR gene sequences. Using the TCRdist pipeline, a later analysis assigned CDR3 sequences along with most-parsimonious VDJ recombination scenarios. In a later analysis, each TCR beta chain was defined by its CDR3 amino acid sequence together with its V-gene family, and reads lacking a unique V-gene family were excluded. In a later analysis, several hundred highly shared, low-generation-probability nucleotide sequences were removed to address suspected cross-contamination and a sequencing artifact. In a later analysis, a clonal expansion index for each public chain was calculated from normalized within-repertoire ranks of inferred template counts. In a later analysis, generation probabilities were computed using a VDJ recombination model fitted to out-of-frame rearrangements, and the results were checked against IGoR. Hypergeometric tests were used in a later analysis to score TCR-TCR, TCR-HLA and TCR-CMV co-occurrence, with a repertoire-size bias correction applied to the TCR pairs. In a later analysis, false discovery rates were estimated by permuting HLA or CMV assignments 20 times. In a later analysis, co-occurring TCRs were grouped using DBSCAN, with TCRdist sequence similarity added in when clustering inside HLA-allele-positive subsets. Co-occurrence clustering excluded repertoires with fewer than 30,000 or more than 120,000 public chains, plus five with anomalous nucleotide sharing. TCRdb took over this immuneACCESS table, retaining in-frame rearrangements with V and J assigned. Such tables are incomplete; in checked studies, under half of the missing clones stem from an unresolved V gene, and the remainder is unexplained. The DNA gave D and trimming, while V, J and clone size come from that table. Present in this sample are some 130,000 clones, 70% to 80% of which were seen just once. 0.94% of the sample rests with the top ten.

The sequence links TRBV30 to TRBJ1-2; the D gene cannot be resolved reliably. The sample was PBMCs. This sequence was found in an older woman in good health and CMV-seronegative. The DNA is TGTGCCTGGAGTGTAGTGGTCGGTGGCTACACCTTC. The encoded protein is CAWSVVVGGYTF.